This TCR beta chain was recorded in a study of blood T cells in healthy people across ages. The study, taken as a whole, reports: Among long-lived donors, naive CD4+ cells were more numerous and diversity higher than in aged donors.

V was cut by 1 base and J by 0 bases, with 6 bases left in between. There are 14 residues in the CDR3. Germline assignment: CDR1 SGHVS and CDR2 FQNEAQ. The table lists this clonotype with many counts. Its antigen is as yet unknown. Sample-barcoded 5' priming and a J-beta primer mix drove a second PCR of roughly 7 to 11 cycles. TCRdb independently ran MiXCR on the 5' RACE reads; one entry per CDR3 protein. Of around 990,000 distinct CDR3 sequences in the sample, around two fifths were seen once. Sequencing input: blood. This clonotype was sampled from a man between 18 and 35 years old in good health. The chain recombines TRBV7-8 with TRBJ1-2; no definite D call. The CDR3 DNA reads as TGTGCCAGCAGCTTAGAGGGCCCTAACTATGGCTACACCTTC. It encodes CASSLEGPNYGYTF.